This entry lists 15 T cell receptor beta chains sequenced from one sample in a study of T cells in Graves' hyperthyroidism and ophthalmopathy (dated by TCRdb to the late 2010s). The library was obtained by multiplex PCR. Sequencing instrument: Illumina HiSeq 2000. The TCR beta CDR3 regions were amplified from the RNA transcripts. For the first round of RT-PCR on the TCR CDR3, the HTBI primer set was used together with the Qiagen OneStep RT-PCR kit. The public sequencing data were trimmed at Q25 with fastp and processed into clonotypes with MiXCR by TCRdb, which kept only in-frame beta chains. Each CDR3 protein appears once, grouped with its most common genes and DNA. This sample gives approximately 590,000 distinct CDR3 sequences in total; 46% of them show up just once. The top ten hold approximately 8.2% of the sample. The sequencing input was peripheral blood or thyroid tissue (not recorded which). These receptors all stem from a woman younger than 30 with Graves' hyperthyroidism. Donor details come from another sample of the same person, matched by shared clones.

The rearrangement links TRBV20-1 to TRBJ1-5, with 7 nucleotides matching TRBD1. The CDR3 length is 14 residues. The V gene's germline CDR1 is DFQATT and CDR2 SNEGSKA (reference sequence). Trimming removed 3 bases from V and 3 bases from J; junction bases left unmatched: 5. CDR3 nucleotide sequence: TGCAGTGCTAGTCCACAGGGGAACAATCAGCCCCAGCATTTT. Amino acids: CSASPQGNNQPQHF.

The CDR3 sequence is CASKSSSNGAYGYTF. The DNA for the CDR3 is TGCGCCAGCAAGAGTTCATCCAATGGCGCATATGGCTACACCTTC. V and J are TRBV10-2 and TRBJ1-2; D ambiguous. CDR3 length equals 15 residues. In germline, CDR1 is WSHSY, CDR2 SAAADI. V was trimmed by 7 bases and J by 5 bases, leaving 20 bases between them.

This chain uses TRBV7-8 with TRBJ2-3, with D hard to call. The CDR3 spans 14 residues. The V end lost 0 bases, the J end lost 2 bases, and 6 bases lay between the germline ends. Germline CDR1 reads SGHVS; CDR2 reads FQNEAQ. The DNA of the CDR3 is TGTGCCAGCAGCTTAGCGGGCTTCACAGATACGCAGTATTTT. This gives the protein CASSLAGFTDTQYF.

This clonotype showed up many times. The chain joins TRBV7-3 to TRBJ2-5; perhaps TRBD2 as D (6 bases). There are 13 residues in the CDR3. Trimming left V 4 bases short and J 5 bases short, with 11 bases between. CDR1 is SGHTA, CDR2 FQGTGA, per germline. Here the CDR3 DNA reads TGTGCCAGCAGCTGGGGGGTCATGGAGACCCAGTACTTC. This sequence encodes CASSWGVMETQYF.

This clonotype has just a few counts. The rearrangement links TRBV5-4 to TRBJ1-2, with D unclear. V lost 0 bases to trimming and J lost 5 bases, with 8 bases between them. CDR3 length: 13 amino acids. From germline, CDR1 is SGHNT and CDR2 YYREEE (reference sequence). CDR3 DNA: TGTGCCAGCAGCTTGGATCCGGGATATGGCTACACCTTC. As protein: CASSLDPGYGYTF. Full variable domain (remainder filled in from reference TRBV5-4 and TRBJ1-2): ETGVTQSPTHLIKTRGQQVTLRCSSQSGHNTVSWYQQALGQGPQFIFQYYREEENGRGNFPPRFSGLQFPNYSSELNVNALELDDSALYLCASSLDPGYGYTFGSGTRLTVV.

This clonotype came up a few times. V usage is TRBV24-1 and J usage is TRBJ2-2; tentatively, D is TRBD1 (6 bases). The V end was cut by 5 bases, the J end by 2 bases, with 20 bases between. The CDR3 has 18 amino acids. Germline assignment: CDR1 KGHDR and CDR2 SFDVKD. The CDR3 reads CATSALNGGQINTGELFF. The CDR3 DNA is TGTGCCACCAGTGCCCTCAACGGCGGACAGATCAACACCGGGGAGCTGTTTTTT.

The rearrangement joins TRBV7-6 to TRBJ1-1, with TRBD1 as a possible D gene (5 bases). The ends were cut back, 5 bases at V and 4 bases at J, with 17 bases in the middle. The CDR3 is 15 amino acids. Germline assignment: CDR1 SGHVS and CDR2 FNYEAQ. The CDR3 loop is CASSQDWGGGTEAFF. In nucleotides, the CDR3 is TGTGCCAGCAGCCAAGATTGGGGCGGGGGCACTGAAGCTTTCTTT.

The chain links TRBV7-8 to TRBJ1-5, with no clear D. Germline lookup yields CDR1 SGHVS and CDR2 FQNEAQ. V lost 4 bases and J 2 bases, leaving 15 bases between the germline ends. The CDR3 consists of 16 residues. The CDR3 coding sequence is TGTGCCAGCAGCTGGAGGAACGGTGGGGGCAATCAGCCCCAGCATTTT. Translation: CASSWRNGGGNQPQHF.

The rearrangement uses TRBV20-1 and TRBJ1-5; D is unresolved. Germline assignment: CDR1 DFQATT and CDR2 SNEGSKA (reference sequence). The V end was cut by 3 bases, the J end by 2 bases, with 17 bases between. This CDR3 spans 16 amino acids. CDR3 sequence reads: CSARPGRTLGNQPQHF. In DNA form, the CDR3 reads TGCAGTGCTAGGCCCGGAAGGACCCTCGGCAATCAGCCCCAGCATTTT.

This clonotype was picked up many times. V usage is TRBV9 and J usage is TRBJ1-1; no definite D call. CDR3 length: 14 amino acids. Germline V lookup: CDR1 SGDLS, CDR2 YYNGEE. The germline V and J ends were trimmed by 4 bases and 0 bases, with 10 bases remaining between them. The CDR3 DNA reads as TGTGCCAGCAGCCCGGCCCTAATGAACACTGAAGCTTTCTTT. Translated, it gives CASSPALMNTEAFF.

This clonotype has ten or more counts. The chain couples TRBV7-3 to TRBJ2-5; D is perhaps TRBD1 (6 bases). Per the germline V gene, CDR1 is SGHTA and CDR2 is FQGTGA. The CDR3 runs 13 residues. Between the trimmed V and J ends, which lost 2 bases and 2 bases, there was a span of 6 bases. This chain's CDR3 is CASSLDRQETQYF. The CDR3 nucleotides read TGTGCCAGCAGCTTAGACAGGCAAGAGACCCAGTACTTC.

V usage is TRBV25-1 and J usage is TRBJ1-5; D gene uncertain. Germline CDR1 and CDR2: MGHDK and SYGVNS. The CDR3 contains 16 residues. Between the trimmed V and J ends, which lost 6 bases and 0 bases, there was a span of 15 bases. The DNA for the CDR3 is TGTGCCAGCAGGAAGGACCCGAGCAATAGCAATCAGCCCCAGCATTTT. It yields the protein CASRKDPSNSNQPQHF.

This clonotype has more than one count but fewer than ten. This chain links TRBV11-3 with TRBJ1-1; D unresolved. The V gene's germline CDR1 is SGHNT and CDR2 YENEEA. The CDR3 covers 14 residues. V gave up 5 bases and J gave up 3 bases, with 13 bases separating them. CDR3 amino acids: CASSPHDWDTEAFF. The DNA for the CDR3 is TGTGCCAGCAGCCCACACGATTGGGACACTGAAGCTTTCTTT.

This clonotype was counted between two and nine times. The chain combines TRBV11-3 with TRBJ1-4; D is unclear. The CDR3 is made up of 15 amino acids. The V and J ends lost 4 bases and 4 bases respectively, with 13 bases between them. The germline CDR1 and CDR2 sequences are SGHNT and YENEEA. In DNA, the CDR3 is TGTGCCAGCAGCTCTCCGACGGACCATAATGAAAAACTGTTTTTT. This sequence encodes CASSSPTDHNEKLFF.

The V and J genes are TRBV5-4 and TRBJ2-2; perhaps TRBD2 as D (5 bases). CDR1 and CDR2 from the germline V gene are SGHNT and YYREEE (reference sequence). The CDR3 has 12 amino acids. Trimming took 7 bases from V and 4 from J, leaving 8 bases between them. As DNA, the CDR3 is TGTGCCAGCTTCACTAGCACCGGGGAGCTGTTTTTT. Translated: CASFTSTGELFF.